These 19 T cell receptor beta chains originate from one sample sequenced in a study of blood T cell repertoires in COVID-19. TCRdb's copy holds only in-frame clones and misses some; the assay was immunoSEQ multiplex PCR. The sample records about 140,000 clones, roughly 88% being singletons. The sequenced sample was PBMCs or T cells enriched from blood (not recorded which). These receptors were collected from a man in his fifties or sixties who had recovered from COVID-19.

The CDR3, as DNA: TGTGCCAGCACCCGGGACAGACAAGAGACCCAGTACTTC. This codes for CASTRDRQETQYF. This chain uses TRBV7-2 with TRBJ2-5; TRBD1 agrees at 7 bases. This CDR3 has 13 amino acids. The ends lost 7 bases at V and 2 bases at J; junction bases unmatched: 4. The germline V gene encodes CDR1 SGHTA and CDR2 FQGNSA.

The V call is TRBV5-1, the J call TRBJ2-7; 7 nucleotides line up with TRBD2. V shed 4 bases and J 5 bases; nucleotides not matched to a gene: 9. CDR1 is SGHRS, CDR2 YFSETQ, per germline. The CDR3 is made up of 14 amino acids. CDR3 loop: CASSPRTRQDEQYF. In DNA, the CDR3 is TGCGCCAGCAGCCCCAGGACTAGGCAAGACGAGCAGTACTTC.

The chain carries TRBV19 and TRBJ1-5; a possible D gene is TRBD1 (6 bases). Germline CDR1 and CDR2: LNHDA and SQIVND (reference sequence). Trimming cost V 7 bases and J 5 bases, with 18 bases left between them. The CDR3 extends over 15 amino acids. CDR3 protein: CASTPWGRWDQPQHF. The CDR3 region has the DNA TGTGCCAGTACTCCATGGGGGCGCTGGGATCAGCCCCAGCATTTT. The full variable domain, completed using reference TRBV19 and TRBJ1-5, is DGGITQSPKYLFRKEGQNVTLSCEQNLNHDAMYWYRQDPGQGLRLIYYSQIVNDFQKGDIAEGYSVSREKKESFPLTVTSAQKNPTAFYLCASTPWGRWDQPQHFGDGTRLSIL.

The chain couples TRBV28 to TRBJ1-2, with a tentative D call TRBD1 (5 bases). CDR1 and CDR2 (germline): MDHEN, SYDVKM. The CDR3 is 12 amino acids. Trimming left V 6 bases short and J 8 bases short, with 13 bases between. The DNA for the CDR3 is TGTGCCAGCAGAGACAGTCTCCGGGGCTACACCTTC. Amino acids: CASRDSLRGYTF.

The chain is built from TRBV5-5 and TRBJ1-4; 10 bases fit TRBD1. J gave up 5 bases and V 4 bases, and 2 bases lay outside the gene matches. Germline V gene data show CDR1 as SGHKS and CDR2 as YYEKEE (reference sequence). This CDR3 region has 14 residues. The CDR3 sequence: CASSRDRGNEKLFF. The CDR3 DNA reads TGTGCCAGCAGCCGGGACAGGGGAAATGAAAAACTGTTTTTT.

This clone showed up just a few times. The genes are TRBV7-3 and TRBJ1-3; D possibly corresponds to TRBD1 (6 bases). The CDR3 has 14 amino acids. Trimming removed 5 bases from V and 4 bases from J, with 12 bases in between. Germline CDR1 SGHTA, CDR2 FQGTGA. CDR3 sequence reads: CASSPTGQGNTIYF. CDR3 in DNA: TGTGCCAGCAGCCCAACTGGACAGGGAAACACCATATATTTT.

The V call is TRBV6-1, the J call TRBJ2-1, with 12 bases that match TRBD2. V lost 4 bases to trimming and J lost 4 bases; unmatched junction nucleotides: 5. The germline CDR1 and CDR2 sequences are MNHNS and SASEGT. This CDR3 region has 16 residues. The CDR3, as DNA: TGTGCCAGCAGTGCTTCTAGCGGGAGGGGATACAATGAGCAGTTCTTC. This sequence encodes CASSASSGRGYNEQFF.

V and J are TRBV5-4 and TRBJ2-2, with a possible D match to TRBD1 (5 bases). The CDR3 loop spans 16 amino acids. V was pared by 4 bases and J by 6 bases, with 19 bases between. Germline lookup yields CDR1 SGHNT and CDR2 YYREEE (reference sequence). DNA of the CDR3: TGTGCCAGCAGCCCTCGGGTTGGACAAAGTCCCGGGGAGCTGTTTTTT. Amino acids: CASSPRVGQSPGELFF.

For the CDR3, the DNA is TGTGCCAGCAGCACAGGGGGCGCGAGCACTGAAGCTTTCTTT. It specifies CASSTGGASTEAFF. This rearrangement joins TRBV28 to TRBJ1-1, with 9 nucleotides matching TRBD1. V shed 6 bases and J 4 bases; nucleotides not matched to a gene: 6. Germline CDR1 reads MDHEN; CDR2 reads SYDVKM. The length of the CDR3 is 14 residues. Filled out from reference TRBV28 and TRBJ1-1, the complete variable domain reads DVKVTQSSRYLVKRTGEKVFLECVQDMDHENMFWYRQDPGLGLRLIYFSYDVKMKEKGDIPEGYSVSREKKERFSLILESASTNQTSMYLCASSTGGASTEAFFGQGTRLTVV.

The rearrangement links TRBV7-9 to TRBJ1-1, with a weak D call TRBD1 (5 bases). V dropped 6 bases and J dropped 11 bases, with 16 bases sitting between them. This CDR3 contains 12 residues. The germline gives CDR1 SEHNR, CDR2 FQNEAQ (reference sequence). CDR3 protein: CASRYRSLPAFF. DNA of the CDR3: TGTGCCAGCAGATACAGGAGTCTTCCGGCTTTCTTT. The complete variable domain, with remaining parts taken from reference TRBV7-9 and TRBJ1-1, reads DTGVSQNPRHKITKRGQNVTFRCDPISEHNRLYWYRQTLGQGPEFLTYFQNEAQLEKSRLLSDRFSAERPKGSFSTLEIQRTEQGDSAMYLCASRYRSLPAFFGQGTRLTVV.

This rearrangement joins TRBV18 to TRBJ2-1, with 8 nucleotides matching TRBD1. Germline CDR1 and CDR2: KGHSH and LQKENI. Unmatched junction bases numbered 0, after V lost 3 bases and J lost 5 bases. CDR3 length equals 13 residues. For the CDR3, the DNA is TGTGCCAGCTCACCGGGACAGGACAATGAGCAGTTCTTC. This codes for CASSPGQDNEQFF.

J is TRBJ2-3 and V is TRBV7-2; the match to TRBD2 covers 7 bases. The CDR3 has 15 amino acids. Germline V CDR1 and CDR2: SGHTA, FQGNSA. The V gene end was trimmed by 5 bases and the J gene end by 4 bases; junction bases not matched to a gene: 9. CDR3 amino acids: CASSQNAAGADTQYF. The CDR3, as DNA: TGTGCCAGCAGCCAGAATGCGGCGGGGGCAGATACGCAGTATTTT.

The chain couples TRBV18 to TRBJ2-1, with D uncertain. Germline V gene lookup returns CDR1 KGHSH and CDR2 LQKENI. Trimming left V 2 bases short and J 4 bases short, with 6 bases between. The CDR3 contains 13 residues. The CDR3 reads CASSPRVYNEQFF. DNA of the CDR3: TGTGCCAGCTCACCAAGAGTTTACAATGAGCAGTTCTTC.

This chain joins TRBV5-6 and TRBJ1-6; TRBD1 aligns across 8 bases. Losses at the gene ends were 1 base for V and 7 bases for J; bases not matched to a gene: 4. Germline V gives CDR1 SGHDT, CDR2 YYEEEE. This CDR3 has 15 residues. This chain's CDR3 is CASSLYRDRNSPLHF. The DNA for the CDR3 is TGTGCCAGCAGCTTGTACCGGGACAGGAATTCACCCCTCCACTTT.

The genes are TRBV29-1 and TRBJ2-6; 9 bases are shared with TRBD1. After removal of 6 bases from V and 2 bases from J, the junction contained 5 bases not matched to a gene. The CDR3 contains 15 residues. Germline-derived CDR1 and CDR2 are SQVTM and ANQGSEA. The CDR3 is CSVTQGATGANVLTF. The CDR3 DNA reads TGCAGCGTAACACAGGGGGCGACTGGGGCCAACGTCCTGACTTTC.

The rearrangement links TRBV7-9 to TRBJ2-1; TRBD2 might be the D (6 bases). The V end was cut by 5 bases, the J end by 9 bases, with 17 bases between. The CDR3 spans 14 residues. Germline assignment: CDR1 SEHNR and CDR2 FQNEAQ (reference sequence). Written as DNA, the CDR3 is TGTGCCAGCAGCAGGAAGGAGGGGTCGGGTGAGCAGTTCTTC. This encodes CASSRKEGSGEQFF.

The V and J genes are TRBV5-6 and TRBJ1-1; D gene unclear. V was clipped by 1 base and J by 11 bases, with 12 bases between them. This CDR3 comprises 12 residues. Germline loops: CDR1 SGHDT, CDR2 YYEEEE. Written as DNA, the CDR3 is TGTGCCAGCAGCTTGAACTGGTCTAAGGCTTTCTTT. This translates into CASSLNWSKAFF.

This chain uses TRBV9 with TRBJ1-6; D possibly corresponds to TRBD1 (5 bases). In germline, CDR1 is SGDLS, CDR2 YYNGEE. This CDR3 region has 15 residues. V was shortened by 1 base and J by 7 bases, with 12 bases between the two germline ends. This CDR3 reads CASSVYDSSNSPLHF. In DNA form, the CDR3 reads TGTGCCAGCAGCGTATACGACAGTTCGAATTCACCCCTCCACTTT.

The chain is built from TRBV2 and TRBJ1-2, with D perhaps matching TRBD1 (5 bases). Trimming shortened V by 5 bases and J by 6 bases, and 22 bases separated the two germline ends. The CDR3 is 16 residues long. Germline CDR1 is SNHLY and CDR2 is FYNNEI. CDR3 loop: CASSLVDSLFSDGYTF. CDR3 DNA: TGTGCCAGCAGTTTAGTCGACAGCCTCTTTTCGGATGGCTACACCTTC.